These T cell receptor beta chains were read from a single sample in a study of cytomegalovirus exposure and HLA in healthy donors. The data were produced by immunoSEQ multiplex PCR, yet TCRdb's version contains in-frame clones alone and is incomplete. The table shows more than 150,000 clones, with approximately 82% occurring only once. The sample taken for sequencing was PBMCs. Receptors originate from a young woman in good health and CMV-seropositive. The CDR3 runs from the conserved cysteine through the conserved F or W.

v_call cdr3_aa
TRBV6-6 CASSPGRNGNIQYF
TRBV5-1 CASGAGASSGNTIYF
TRBV27 CASSSPSRGGRNQPQHF
TRBV18 CASSSVRNQPQHF
TRBV10-1 CASSPRGGGYGDGYTF
TRBV6-4 CASSEATSGGDYNEQFF
TRBV10-1 CASGGSGTGELFF
TRBV15 CATSRARLLSSYEQYF
TRBV6-1 CASIFGTSGAYEQFF
TRBV27 CASSLSGGFEQFF
TRBV7-3 CASSLPGTSGPNEQFF
TRBV5-1 CASSLTGYEQYF
TRBV28 CASKEGLAGGPQGQFF
TRBV5-4 CASSWGLAGGSYNEQFF
TRBV7-9 CASSLEGAGEKLFF